The 19 T cell receptor beta chains listed next were all sequenced from one sample in a study of post-analysis software for immune sequencing data. Prepared libraries of TCR beta cDNA carried unique molecular identifiers. MiXCR was run by TCRdb on the PCR reads, yielding one entry per CDR3 protein. The sample has approximately 260,000 distinct CDR3 sequences, 36% seen once. Study results and limitations: Five TRBV segments, TRBV5-6, TRBV5-1 and TRBV20-1 among them, were found more frequent in patients than controls.

These receptors have no known antigen. Source material: blood. The receptors originated from a girl aged 5-17 years with multiple sclerosis.

V and J are TRBV20-1 and TRBJ2-3, with 8 bases lining up with TRBD2. V was clipped by 6 bases and J by 1 base; unmatched bases: 12. This CDR3 comprises 16 residues. Germline lookup yields CDR1 DFQATT and CDR2 SNEGSKA (reference sequence). CDR3 sequence: CSAAGTSGPGTDTQYF. The CDR3 bases are TGCAGTGCGGCCGGGACTAGTGGTCCGGGCACAGATACGCAGTATTTT.

V and J are TRBV24-1 and TRBJ1-1, with 7 bases lining up with TRBD1. Germline V lookup: CDR1 KGHDR, CDR2 SFDVKD. The CDR3 totals 14 residues. The ends lost 4 bases at V and 3 bases at J; junction bases unmatched: 4. In DNA form, the CDR3 reads TGTGCCACCAGTGACTCGAGGGGGCACACTGAAGCTTTCTTT. It codes for CATSDSRGHTEAFF.

About this clonotype itself: This may be a read error, as it is one base from a much larger clone. The V and J genes are TRBV6-1 and TRBJ2-5; weak D call: TRBD2 (5 bases). This CDR3 has 15 amino acids. Trimming stripped 4 bases from V and 1 base from J, with 13 bases between. CDR1 and CDR2 (germline): MNHNS, SASEGT. The CDR3 loop is CASSGGLRAQETQYF. Here the CDR3 DNA reads TGTGCCAGCAGTGGAGGTTTGCGGGCCCAAGAGACCCAGTACTTC.

The rearrangement joins TRBV20-1 to TRBJ1-1, with D uncertain. The CDR3 contains 11 residues. Trimming left V 3 bases short and J 4 bases short, with 6 bases between. The germline CDR1 and CDR2 sequences are DFQATT and SNEGSKA (reference sequence). CDR3 nucleotides: TGCAGTGCTAGGGAAGGCACTGAAGCTTTCTTT. Translated: CSAREGTEAFF.

V and J are TRBV29-1 and TRBJ1-2, with no clear D. V shed 6 bases and J shed 5 bases, with 7 bases lying between them. The CDR3 spans 10 residues. The germline V gene encodes CDR1 SQVTM and CDR2 ANQGSEA. CDR3 bases: TGCAGCGTGGAGGATTATGGCTACACCTTC. Protein sequence: CSVEDYGYTF.

This clonotype was picked up a small number of times. The V and J genes are TRBV3-1 and TRBJ1-1; no reliable D call. Germline V gives CDR1 LGHDT, CDR2 YNNKEL (reference sequence). V was clipped by 1 base and J by 1 base, with 7 bases between them. The CDR3 covers 14 residues. The CDR3 here is CASSQGPANTEAFF. The CDR3 nucleotides are TGTGCCAGCAGCCAAGGGCCGGCGAACACTGAAGCTTTCTTT.

The chain links TRBV28 to TRBJ1-1; 7 nucleotides line up with TRBD1. Germline V gene data show CDR1 as MDHEN and CDR2 as SYDVKM. The length of the CDR3 is 15 residues. After removal of 7 bases from V and 0 bases from J, the junction contained 8 bases not matched to a gene. CDR3 nucleotides: TGTGCCAGCACATTCTCCGGGACAGTGAACACTGAAGCTTTCTTT. Protein: CASTFSGTVNTEAFF.

This chain uses TRBV18 with TRBJ1-3; maybe TRBD1 (5 bases). The ends were cut back, 2 bases at V and 0 bases at J, with 14 bases in the middle. Germline CDR1 is KGHSH and CDR2 is LQKENI. The CDR3 is made up of 17 amino acids. The CDR3 sequence: CASSPSTGRSSGNTIYF. CDR3 nucleotides: TGTGCCAGCTCACCATCCACGGGACGGAGCTCTGGAAACACCATATATTTT.

This clonotype was picked up many times. This rearrangement joins TRBV7-7 to TRBJ2-5; TRBD2 is a possible D gene (6 bases). Trimming left V 1 base short and J 5 bases short, with 11 bases between. The CDR3 spans 14 residues. Germline CDR1 is SSHAT and CDR2 is FNYEAQ (reference sequence). The CDR3 here is CASSLEGLSETQYF. CDR3 nucleotides: TGTGCCAGCAGCTTAGAAGGACTATCGGAGACCCAGTACTTC.

The J gene is TRBJ2-3, the V gene TRBV10-3, with D possibly being TRBD1 or TRBD2 (5 bases each). Trimming removed 0 bases from V and 0 bases from J, with 10 bases in between. Germline V lookup: CDR1 ENHRY, CDR2 SYGVKD. The CDR3 sequence is 16 residues long. This CDR3 reads CAISESKGPSTDTQYF. The CDR3 coding sequence is TGTGCCATCAGTGAGTCTAAGGGACCCAGCACAGATACGCAGTATTTT.

For this clonotype: Since the CDR3 does not end with the conserved phenylalanine or tryptophan, this likely comes from a read error. The V and J genes are TRBV12-3 or TRBV12-4 and TRBJ1-1; the match to TRBD1 covers 9 bases. V shed 1 base, J shed 0 bases, and the junction held 3 bases outside the gene matches. The CDR3 has 16 amino acids. In DNA form, the CDR3 reads TGTGCCAGCAGTTTAGGACACAGGGGGCTGAACACTGAAGCTTTCTTG. It is translated as CASSLGHRGLNTEAFL.

The chain has TRBV4-3 and TRBJ1-6; D uncertain. This CDR3 region has 13 residues. Germline V gene data show CDR1 as LGHNA and CDR2 as YSLEER. Trimming removed 0 bases from V and 5 bases from J, with 2 bases in between. CDR3 sequence: CASSQENNSPLHF. As DNA, the CDR3 is TGCGCCAGCAGCCAAGAGAATAATTCACCCCTCCACTTT.

This clonotype has just a few counts. This may stem from a read error, because a much larger clone lies one nucleotide away. The chain carries TRBV29-1 and TRBJ2-5; no definite D call. The CDR3 runs 12 residues. CDR1 and CDR2 from the germline V gene are SQVTM and ANQGSEA. V lost 5 bases and J lost 1, with 8 bases in between. The CDR3 loop is CSVHRRQETQYF. The CDR3 DNA sequence: TGCAGCGTTCATAGACGCCAAGAGACCCAGTACTTC. The complete variable domain, with remaining parts taken from reference TRBV29-1 and TRBJ2-5, reads SAVISQKPSRDICQRGTSLTIQCQVDSQVTMMFWYRQQPGQSLTLIATANQGSEATYESGFVIDKFPISRPNLTFSTLTVSNMSPEDSSIYLCSVHRRQETQYFGPGTRLLVL.

The gene calls are TRBV20-1 and TRBJ2-5; D may be TRBD1 (5 bases). Germline CDR1 DFQATT, CDR2 SNEGSKA (reference sequence). This CDR3 region has 14 residues. V lost 4 bases, J lost 1 base, and 13 bases lay in between. The chain's CDR3 is CSATDSSFQETQYF. In DNA, the CDR3 is TGCAGTGCTACCGACAGTAGCTTCCAAGAGACCCAGTACTTC.

Remarks on this clonotype: An end of the junction differs from the germline gene, which may be a read error. The V call is TRBV5-1, the J call TRBJ2-1; D is undetermined. Per the germline V gene, CDR1 is SGHRS and CDR2 is YFSETQ. The CDR3 has 14 amino acids. The CDR3: CAGSLGISYDEQFF. In nucleotides, the CDR3 is TGCGCCGGCAGCTTGGGGATTTCCTACGATGAGCAGTTCTTC.

With regard to this clonotype: Its ends do not fully match the called genes, so a read error is possible. The V and J genes are TRBV7-2 and TRBJ1-1, with 7 bases that match TRBD1. CDR1 is SGHTA, CDR2 FQGNSA, per germline. The CDR3 length is 18 residues. CDR3 nucleotide sequence: TGTGCCAGCAGCTTCGGAGTAGGGAGAAGACAGGGACGAACTGACGCTTTCTTT. Translating gives CASSFGVGRRQGRTDAFF.

The J gene is TRBJ1-2, the V gene TRBV12-3 or TRBV12-4; D not resolved. V lost 2 bases to trimming and J lost 5 bases, with 15 bases between them. CDR3 size: 15 residues. The DNA of the CDR3 is TGTGCCAGCAGTTTAATGCCAGGCCCCCTATATGGCTACACCTTC. It encodes CASSLMPGPLYGYTF.

This clonotype appeared many times. The chain couples TRBV14 to TRBJ1-2, with no clear D. The CDR3 has 13 amino acids. With 2 bases removed from V and 8 bases from J, the gap between germline ends came to 12 bases. In germline, CDR1 is SGHDN, CDR2 FVKESK. The CDR3 is CASSQYVPSGYTF. The DNA of the CDR3 is TGTGCCAGCAGCCAATATGTGCCGTCGGGCTACACCTTC.

J is TRBJ2-1 and V is TRBV18; D gene uncertain. CDR1 KGHSH and CDR2 LQKENI come from the germline V gene. The CDR3 loop spans 15 amino acids. V shed 3 bases and J shed 6 bases, with 15 bases lying between them. Here the CDR3 reads CASSPMKYGSNEQFF. The DNA for the CDR3 is TGTGCCAGCTCACCGATGAAATATGGGTCCAATGAGCAGTTCTTC.